This T cell receptor beta chain was documented in a study of early T cells in non-severe SARS-CoV-2 infection. Ten or more counts support this clonotype. In the library, individual cDNA molecules carried attached unique molecular identifiers. TCRdb re-analysed the 5' RACE reads in MiXCR, keeping a single row per CDR3 protein. The repertoire holds roughly 81,000 distinct CDR3 sequences, 12% seen once, with approximately 2.6% in the top ten. CDR3 length equals 15 residues. Looked up from germline, CDR1 is SGHVS and CDR2 is FNYEAQ. With 0 bases removed from V and 5 bases from J, the gap between germline ends came to 13 bases.

The chain uses TRBV7-6 and TRBJ2-5, with D maybe TRBD1 (5 bases). The source is an adult who was a healthcare worker with PCR-confirmed SARS-CoV-2 infection or an uninfected control (not recorded which). The sequenced sample was whole blood. This CDR3 reads CASSLAIGARETQYF. The CDR3 nucleotides read TGTGCCAGCAGCTTAGCGATAGGGGCTCGGGAGACCCAGTACTTC.